This T cell receptor (beta chain) was identified in a study of control samples from healthy donors and cancer patients. TCRdb keeps only in-frame clones here, not all; method: immunoSEQ multiplex PCR. The table includes some 79,000 clones, 93% detected once. The CDR3 spans 17 residues. V gave up 1 base and J gave up 0 bases; unmatched junction bases: 7. Germline V lookup: CDR1 SEHNR, CDR2 FQNEAQ (reference sequence). This chain links TRBV7-9 with TRBJ2-7, with TRBD2 identical over 9 bases. This sequence was found in a woman in her forties with lung cancer. The sequenced material came from PBMCs. The CDR3 DNA sequence: TGTGCCAGCAGCTTAGGTAGCGGGGGCGTAAGCTCCTACGAGCAGTACTTC. Protein: CASSLGSGGVSSYEQYF. The whole variable domain, remainder taken from reference TRBV7-9 and TRBJ2-7, is DTGVSQNPRHKITKRGQNVTFRCDPISEHNRLYWYRQTLGQGPEFLTYFQNEAQLEKSRLLSDRFSAERPKGSFSTLEIQRTEQGDSAMYLCASSLGSGGVSSYEQYFGPGTRLTVT.